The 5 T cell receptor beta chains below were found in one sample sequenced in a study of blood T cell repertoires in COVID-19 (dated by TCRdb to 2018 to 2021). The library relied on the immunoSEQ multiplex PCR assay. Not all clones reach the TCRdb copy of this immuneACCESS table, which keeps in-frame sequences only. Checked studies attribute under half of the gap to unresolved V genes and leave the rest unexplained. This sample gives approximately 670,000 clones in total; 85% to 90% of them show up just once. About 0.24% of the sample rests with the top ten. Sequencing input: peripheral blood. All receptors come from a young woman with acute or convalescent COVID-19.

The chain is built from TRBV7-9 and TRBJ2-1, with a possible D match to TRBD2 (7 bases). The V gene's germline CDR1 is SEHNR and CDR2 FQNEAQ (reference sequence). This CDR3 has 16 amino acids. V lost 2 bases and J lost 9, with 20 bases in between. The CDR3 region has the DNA TGTGCCAGCAGCTTAATGAGGGGGGGCCACCCGGGTGAGCAGTTCTTC. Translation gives CASSLMRGGHPGEQFF.

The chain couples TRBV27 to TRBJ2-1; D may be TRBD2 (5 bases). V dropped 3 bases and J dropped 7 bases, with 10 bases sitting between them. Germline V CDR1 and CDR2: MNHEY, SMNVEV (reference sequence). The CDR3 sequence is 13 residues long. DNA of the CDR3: TGTGCCAGCAGTTTCGGACTGGGGAATGAGCAGTTCTTC. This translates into CASSFGLGNEQFF.

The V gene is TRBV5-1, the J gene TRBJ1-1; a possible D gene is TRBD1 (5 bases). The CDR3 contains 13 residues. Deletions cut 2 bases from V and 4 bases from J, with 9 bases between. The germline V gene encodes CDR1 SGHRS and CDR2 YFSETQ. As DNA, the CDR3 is TGCGCCAGCAGCTTTTCCAGGGTCACTGAAGCTTTCTTT. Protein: CASSFSRVTEAFF.

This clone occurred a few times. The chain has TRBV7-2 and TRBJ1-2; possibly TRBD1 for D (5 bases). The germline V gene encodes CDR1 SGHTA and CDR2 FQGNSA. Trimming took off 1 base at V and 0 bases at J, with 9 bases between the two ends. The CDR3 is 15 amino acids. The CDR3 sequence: CASSLDRNANYGYTF. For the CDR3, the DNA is TGTGCCAGCAGCTTAGACAGGAACGCTAACTATGGCTACACCTTC.

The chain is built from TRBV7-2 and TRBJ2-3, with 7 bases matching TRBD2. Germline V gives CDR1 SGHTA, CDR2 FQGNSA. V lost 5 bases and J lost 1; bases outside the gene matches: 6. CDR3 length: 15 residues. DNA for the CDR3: TGTGCCAGCAGCCTTACTAGCGTTCGCACAGATACGCAGTATTTT. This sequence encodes CASSLTSVRTDTQYF.